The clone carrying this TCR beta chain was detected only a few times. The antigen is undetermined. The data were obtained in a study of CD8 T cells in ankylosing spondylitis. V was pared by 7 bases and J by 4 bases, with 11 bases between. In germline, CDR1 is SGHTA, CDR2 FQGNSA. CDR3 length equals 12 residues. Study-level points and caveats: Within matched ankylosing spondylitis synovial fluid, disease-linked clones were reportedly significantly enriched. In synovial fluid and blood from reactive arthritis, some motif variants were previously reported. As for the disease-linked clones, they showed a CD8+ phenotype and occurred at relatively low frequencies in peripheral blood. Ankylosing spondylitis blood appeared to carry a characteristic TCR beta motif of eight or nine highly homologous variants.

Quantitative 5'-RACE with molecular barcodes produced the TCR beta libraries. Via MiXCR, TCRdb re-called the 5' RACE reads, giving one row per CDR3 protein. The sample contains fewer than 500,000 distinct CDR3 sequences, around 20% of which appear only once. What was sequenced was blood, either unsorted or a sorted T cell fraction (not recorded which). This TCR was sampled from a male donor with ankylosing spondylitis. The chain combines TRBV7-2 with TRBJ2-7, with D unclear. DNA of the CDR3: TGTGCCAGCACCTCCAGTGCGTACGAGCAGTACTTC. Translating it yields CASTSSAYEQYF.